A selection of T cell receptor beta chains follows, all from one sample in a study of T cell changes during pregnancy in multiple sclerosis. Sequenced by immunoSEQ multiplex PCR; TCRdb stores in-frame clones only, minus some. The table records fewer than 50,000 clones, 90% to 95% of them present only once. This specimen consisted of CD8+ T cells from peripheral blood mononuclear cells, obtained in the third trimester of pregnancy. The receptors were sampled from a female donor with multiple sclerosis, enrolled in a pregnancy study. The CDR3 runs from the conserved cysteine through the conserved F or W. D genes are given only for firm matches. Size is stated for part of the rows, as once, few or many counts, or as a class when the clone is expanded.

TRBD1	.	TRBV2	TRBJ1-2	CASSEWDRVHGYTF	TGTGCCAGCAGTGAATGGGACAGGGTACATGGCTACACCTTC
.	.	TRBV27	TRBJ2-3	CASSLGLSTDTQYF	TGTGCCAGCAGTCTGGGACTGAGCACAGATACGCAGTATTTT
.	.	TRBV5-1	TRBJ1-1	CASSPGGSGTEAFF	TGCGCCAGCAGCCCGGGGGGATCCGGGACTGAAGCTTTCTTT
.	.	TRBV28	TRBJ2-7	CASSLVLADSYEQYF	TGTGCCAGCAGTTTGGTGTTAGCGGATTCCTACGAGCAGTACTTC
.	.	TRBV2	TRBJ2-1	CAGRGIEQFF	TGTGCCGGACGCGGGATAGAGCAGTTCTTC
.	.	TRBV15	TRBJ2-7	CATSRDINVGAEQYF	TGTGCCACCAGCAGGGATATAAACGTGGGAGCCGAGCAGTACTTC
.	.	TRBV28	TRBJ2-1	CASSLFTGLREQFF	TGTGCCAGCAGTTTATTCACAGGGTTACGGGAGCAGTTCTTC
TRBD1	.	TRBV4-1	TRBJ1-3	CASSLGQGLSAGNTIYF	TGCGCCAGCAGCCTGGGACAGGGGTTATCAGCTGGAAACACCATATATTTT
TRBD1	.	TRBV5-1	TRBJ1-1	CASSPPGQGMNTEAFF	TGCGCCAGCAGCCCGCCGGGACAGGGGATGAACACTGAAGCTTTCTTT
.	.	TRBV29-1	TRBJ2-1	CSVEHTESPSYNEQFF	TGCAGCGTTGAACACACGGAGTCCCCCTCCTACAATGAGCAGTTCTTC
.	.	TRBV6-1	TRBJ2-7	CASSEVPLYEQYF	TGTGCCAGCAGTGAAGTCCCCCTCTACGAGCAGTACTTC
.	.	TRBV4-1	TRBJ2-7	CASSQTQLPPTDEQYF	TGCGCCAGCAGCCAAACACAGCTCCCCCCCACGGACGAGCAGTACTTC
TRBD2	.	TRBV6-5	TRBJ2-1	CASSYPTSGVPNVLFF	TGTGCCAGCAGTTACCCGACTAGCGGAGTCCCCAACGTGCTGTTCTTC
TRBD2	.	TRBV28	TRBJ2-3	CASSSSPTSGSTQYF	TGTGCCAGCAGTTCCTCCCCCACTAGCGGTAGCACGCAGTATTTT
.	.	TRBV6-1	TRBJ2-6	CASSEAGSGANVLTF	TGTGCCAGCAGTGAGGCAGGGTCTGGGGCCAACGTCCTGACTTTC
.	.	TRBV6-1	TRBJ2-7	CASSELTGSSYEQYF	TGTGCCAGCAGTGAATTAACAGGGAGCTCCTACGAGCAGTACTTC
TRBD1	.	TRBV27	TRBJ2-7	CASSSPGQGSPEQYF	TGTGCCAGCAGTTCCCCGGGACAGGGTTCCCCAGAGCAGTACTTC
TRBD1	.	TRBV18	TRBJ2-1	CASSPGDRGRAEQFF	TGTGCCAGCTCACCTGGGGACAGGGGGCGCGCGGAGCAGTTCTTC
TRBD1	.	TRBV19	TRBJ1-5	CASRTGALGLSNQPQHF	TGTGCCAGCCGGACAGGGGCACTAGGATTAAGCAATCAGCCCCAGCATTTT
.	.	TRBV5-6	TRBJ1-6	CASSSYRDNSYNSPLHF	TGTGCCAGCAGCTCCTACCGGGACAACTCCTATAATTCACCCCTCCACTTT
TRBD2	.	TRBV28	TRBJ2-1	CASSLDRTSGRYEQFF	TGTGCCAGCAGTTTAGACCGGACTAGCGGGAGATATGAGCAGTTCTTC
.	.	TRBV27	TRBJ1-2	CASSLSREGGYTF	TGTGCCAGCAGTTTATCCAGGGAGGGCGGCTACACCTTC
.	.	TRBV29-1	TRBJ2-7	CSVGGRRDAKGSEQYF	TGCAGCGTTGGCGGCCGTCGTGACGCTAAAGGCTCCGAGCAGTACTTC
TRBD1	once	TRBV9	TRBJ1-2	CASSVSTGDISGYTF	TGTGCCAGCAGCGTATCGACAGGGGATATCTCTGGCTACACCTTC
TRBD1	.	TRBV6-1	TRBJ1-4	CASSGQGAREKLFF	TGTGCCAGCAGTGGACAGGGCGCAAGAGAAAAACTGTTTTTT
TRBD1	.	TRBV29-1	TRBJ1-1	CSVDRGGTEAFF	TGCAGCGTGGACAGGGGAGGCACTGAAGCTTTCTTT
TRBD2	.	TRBV6-5	TRBJ2-7	CASSYRGSGSSYEQYF	TGTGCCAGCAGTTACCGGGGAAGCGGGAGCTCCTACGAGCAGTACTTC
.	.	TRBV6-6	TRBJ2-3	CASTYTDTQYF	TGTGCCAGCACCTACACAGATACGCAGTATTTT
TRBD1	.	TRBV27	TRBJ2-7	CASSSLTGTSYEQYF	TGTGCCAGCAGTTCCTTGACAGGGACCTCCTACGAGCAGTACTTC
TRBD2	.	TRBV29-1	TRBJ2-7	CSVAGGGEQYF	TGCAGCGTTGCGGGAGGGGGGGAGCAGTACTTC
.	.	TRBV27	TRBJ1-2	CASSYDSSYGYTF	TGTGCCAGCAGTTACGACAGCTCCTATGGCTACACCTTC
TRBD1	.	TRBV4-1	TRBJ1-1	CASSLEGTGVTTEAFF	TGCGCCAGCAGCCTGGAGGGGACAGGGGTAACGACTGAAGCTTTCTTT
.	.	TRBV5-4	TRBJ2-2	CASSFLGANTGELFF	TGTGCCAGCAGCTTTCTCGGGGCGAACACCGGGGAGCTGTTTTTT
.	.	TRBV5-4	TRBJ2-2	CASSLKAGGELFF	TGTGCCAGCAGCTTGAAGGCGGGCGGGGAGCTGTTTTTT
TRBD2	.	TRBV19	TRBJ2-3	CASSSRLAGIGSADTQYF	TGTGCCAGTAGTTCCCGCCTAGCGGGAATTGGGAGCGCAGATACGCAGTATTTT
TRBD2	.	TRBV28	TRBJ2-1	CASSPRTSSYEQFF	TGTGCCAGCAGTCCGCGGACTAGTAGCTATGAGCAGTTCTTC
TRBD2	.	TRBV9	TRBJ2-7	CASSVGAGEYEQYF	TGTGCCAGCAGCGTAGGAGCGGGAGAGTACGAGCAGTACTTC
.	.	TRBV2	TRBJ2-2	CASSDGLVTGELFF	TGTGCCAGCAGTGATGGGCTGGTCACCGGGGAGCTGTTTTTT
TRBD1	.	TRBV19	TRBJ2-7	CASSPGQGEQYF	TGTGCCAGTAGTCCGGGACAGGGGGAGCAGTACTTC
TRBD2	once	TRBV7-9	TRBJ2-7	CASSSRDYRNEQYF	TGTGCCAGCAGCTCGCGGGACTATAGGAACGAGCAGTACTTC
.	.	TRBV9	TRBJ2-7	CASSVDGGSLYEQYF	TGTGCCAGCAGCGTAGACGGGGGAAGCCTCTACGAGCAGTACTTC
TRBD1	.	TRBV13	TRBJ2-1	CASSLGNLGQGVYNEQFF	TGTGCCAGCAGCTTAGGAAACCTGGGACAGGGAGTTTACAATGAGCAGTTCTTC